One sample yielded the 8 T cell receptor beta chains listed below, sequenced in a study of cytomegalovirus exposure and HLA in healthy donors (dated by TCRdb to about 2017). Library construction relied on the immunoSEQ multiplex PCR assay. For the multiplex PCR, a mixture combining 60 forward primers for TCR Vbeta segments and 13 reverse primers for TCR Jbeta segments was used. This is the immuneACCESS table as TCRdb keeps it, with only in-frame sequences that have V and J called. A part of the clones is gone; compared with another copy, unresolved V genes explain less than half, and the rest is unexplained. For this sample there are 200,000 or so clones; approximately 88% appear just once. More than 0.6% of the sample is taken by the ten largest. The specimen was PBMCs. These receptors all come from a boy between 2 and 10 years old in good health and CMV-seronegative.

V and J are TRBV2 and TRBJ2-2, with 10 bases identical to TRBD2. J lost 4 bases, V lost 9 bases, and 2 bases had no gene match. This CDR3 has 13 residues. CDR1 SNHLY and CDR2 FYNNEI come from the germline V gene. The DNA for the CDR3 is TGTGCCAGTCTAGCGGGAGTCACCGGGGAGCTGTTTTTT. Translation gives CASLAGVTGELFF.

This chain uses TRBV19 with TRBJ2-1; 7 positions agree with TRBD2. The V gene end was trimmed by 5 bases and the J gene end by 7 bases; junction bases not matched to a gene: 14. This CDR3 contains 16 residues. Germline assignment: CDR1 LNHDA and CDR2 SQIVND (reference sequence). The CDR3 reads CASSGDRTSGLNEQFF. CDR3 bases: TGTGCCAGTAGTGGGGATCGGACTAGTGGTTTAAATGAGCAGTTCTTC.

In its sample, this clone was seen a few times. The rearrangement uses TRBV30 and TRBJ1-1, with 8 bases that match TRBD1. CDR3 length: 13 residues. Germline V gene data show CDR1 as GTSNPN and CDR2 as SVGIG (reference sequence). The ends lost 0 bases at V and 4 bases at J; junction bases unmatched: 1. In DNA form, the CDR3 reads TGTGCCTGGAGTGTCACAGGGGGCACTGAAGCTTTCTTT. Translated: CAWSVTGGTEAFF.

This sequence joins TRBV7-9 and TRBJ1-2, with 8 bases lining up with TRBD1. V lost 4 bases and J lost 3; bases outside the gene matches: 4. This CDR3 is 14 amino acids long. Per the germline V gene, CDR1 is SEHNR and CDR2 is FQNEAQ (reference sequence). In DNA form, the CDR3 reads TGTGCCAGCAGCTCCTCAGGGGGCGACTATGGCTACACCTTC. This translates into CASSSSGGDYGYTF.

V usage is TRBV19 and J usage is TRBJ2-7; 11 positions match TRBD2. The germline V gene encodes CDR1 LNHDA and CDR2 SQIVND (reference sequence). The CDR3 totals 15 residues. Trimming cost V 9 bases and J 5 bases; bases outside gene matches: 12. CDR3 coding DNA: TGTGCCAGATTCTTGACTAGCGGGATAACCCACGAGCAGTACTTC. Protein: CARFLTSGITHEQYF.

The CDR3 DNA reads as TGTGCCAGCAGCCCCGGGACTAGCGGGGGGGAGAGCTCCTACAATGAGCAGTTCTTC. It specifies CASSPGTSGGESSYNEQFF. This rearrangement joins TRBV7-9 to TRBJ2-1, with TRBD2 identical over 16 bases. This CDR3 region has 19 residues. The junction had 7 bases not matched to a gene; V was cut back by 5 bases and J by 0 bases. Per germline, CDR1 SEHNR and CDR2 FQNEAQ (reference sequence). Drawing the rest from reference TRBV7-9 and TRBJ2-1, the complete variable domain is DTGVSQNPRHKITKRGQNVTFRCDPISEHNRLYWYRQTLGQGPEFLTYFQNEAQLEKSRLLSDRFSAERPKGSFSTLEIQRTEQGDSAMYLCASSPGTSGGESSYNEQFFGPGTRLTVL.

This rearrangement joins TRBV7-2 to TRBJ2-7; D perhaps matches TRBD1 (6 bases). The CDR3 totals 14 residues. Germline V gene sequence: CDR1 SGHTA, CDR2 FQGNSA. Trimming took 5 bases from V and 3 from J, leaving 14 bases between them. The CDR3 sequence is CASSLPGHFYEQYF. DNA for the CDR3: TGTGCCAGCAGCCTACCGGGACACTTCTACGAGCAGTACTTC.

The chain employs TRBV11-2 and TRBJ2-7; TRBD2 might be the D (7 bases). The CDR3 length is 15 residues. Germline lookup yields CDR1 SGHAT and CDR2 FQNNGV. V was trimmed by 2 bases and J by 6 bases, leaving 17 bases between them. This CDR3 reads CASSLSGGPTGEQYF. The CDR3 bases are TGTGCCAGCAGCTTATCCGGGGGGCCTACGGGCGAGCAGTACTTC.